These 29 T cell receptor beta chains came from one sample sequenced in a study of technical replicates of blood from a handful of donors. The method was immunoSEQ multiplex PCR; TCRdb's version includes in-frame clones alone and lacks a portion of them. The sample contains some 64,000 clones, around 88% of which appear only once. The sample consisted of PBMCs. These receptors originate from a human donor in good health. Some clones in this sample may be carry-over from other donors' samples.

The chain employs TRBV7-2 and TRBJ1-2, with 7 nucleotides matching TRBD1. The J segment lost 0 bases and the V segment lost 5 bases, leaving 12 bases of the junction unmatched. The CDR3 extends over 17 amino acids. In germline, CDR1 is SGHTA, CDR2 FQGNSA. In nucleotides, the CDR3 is TGTGCCAGCAGCCCACAAGGGGGCCTCATAGCTAACTATGGCTACACCTTC. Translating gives CASSPQGGLIANYGYTF.

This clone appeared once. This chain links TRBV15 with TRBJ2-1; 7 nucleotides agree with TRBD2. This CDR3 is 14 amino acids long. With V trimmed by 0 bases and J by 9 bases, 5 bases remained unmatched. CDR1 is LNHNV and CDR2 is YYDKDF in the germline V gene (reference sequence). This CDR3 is CATSRDWASGEQFF. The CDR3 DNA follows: TGTGCCACCAGCAGAGATTGGGCTAGCGGTGAGCAGTTCTTC.

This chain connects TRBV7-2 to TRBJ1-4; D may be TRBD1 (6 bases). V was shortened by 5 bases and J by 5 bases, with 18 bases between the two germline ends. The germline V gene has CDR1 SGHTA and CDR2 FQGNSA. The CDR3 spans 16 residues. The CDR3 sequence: CASSRWGRQENEKLFF. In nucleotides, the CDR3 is TGTGCCAGCAGCAGGTGGGGGAGACAGGAAAATGAAAAACTGTTTTTT.

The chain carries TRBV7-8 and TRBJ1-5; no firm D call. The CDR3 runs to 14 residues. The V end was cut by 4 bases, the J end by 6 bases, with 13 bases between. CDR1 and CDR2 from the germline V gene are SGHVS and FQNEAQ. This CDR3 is CASSWGGLGQPQHF. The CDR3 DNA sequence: TGTGCCAGCAGCTGGGGAGGGCTGGGTCAGCCCCAGCATTTT.

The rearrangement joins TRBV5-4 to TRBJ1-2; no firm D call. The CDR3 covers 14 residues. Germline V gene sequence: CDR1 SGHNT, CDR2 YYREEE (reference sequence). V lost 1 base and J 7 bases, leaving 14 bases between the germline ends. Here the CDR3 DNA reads TGTGCCAGCAGCTTGTTATATGACGCTAGTGGCTACACCTTC. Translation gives CASSLLYDASGYTF.

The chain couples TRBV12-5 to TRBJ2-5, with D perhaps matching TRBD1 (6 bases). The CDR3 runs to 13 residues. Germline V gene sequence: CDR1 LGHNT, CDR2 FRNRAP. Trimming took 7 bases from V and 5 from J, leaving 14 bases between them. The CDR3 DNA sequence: TGTGCTAGTGTCCCAGGGGCCGGGGAGACCCAGTACTTC. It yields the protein CASVPGAGETQYF.

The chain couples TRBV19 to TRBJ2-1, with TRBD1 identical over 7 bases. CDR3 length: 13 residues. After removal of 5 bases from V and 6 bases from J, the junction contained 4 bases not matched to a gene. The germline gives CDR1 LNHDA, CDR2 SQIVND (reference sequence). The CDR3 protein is CASSGTEFNEQFF. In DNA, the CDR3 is TGTGCCAGTAGTGGGACAGAATTCAATGAGCAGTTCTTC.

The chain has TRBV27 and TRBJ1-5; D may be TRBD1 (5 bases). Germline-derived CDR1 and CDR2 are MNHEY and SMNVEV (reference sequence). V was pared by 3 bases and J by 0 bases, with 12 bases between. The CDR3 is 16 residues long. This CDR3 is CASSLSRTNSNQPQHF. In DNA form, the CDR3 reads TGTGCCAGCAGTTTGTCACGGACAAATAGCAATCAGCCCCAGCATTTT.

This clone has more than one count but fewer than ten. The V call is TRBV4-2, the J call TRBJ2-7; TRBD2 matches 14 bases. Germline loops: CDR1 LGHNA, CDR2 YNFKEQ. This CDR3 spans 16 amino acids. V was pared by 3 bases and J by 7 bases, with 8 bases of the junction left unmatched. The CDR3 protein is CASSQSGLAGGDEQYF. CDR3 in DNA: TGTGCCAGCAGCCAGTCCGGACTAGCGGGAGGAGATGAGCAGTACTTC.

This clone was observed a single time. CDR3 residues: CASSSLFNEQFF. CDR3 sequence (DNA): TGCGCCAGCAGCTCACTCTTCAATGAGCAGTTCTTC. The genes are TRBV5-1 and TRBJ2-1; D unclear. This CDR3 is 12 amino acids long. V lost 3 bases and J lost 6, with 7 bases in between. Germline loops: CDR1 SGHRS, CDR2 YFSETQ.

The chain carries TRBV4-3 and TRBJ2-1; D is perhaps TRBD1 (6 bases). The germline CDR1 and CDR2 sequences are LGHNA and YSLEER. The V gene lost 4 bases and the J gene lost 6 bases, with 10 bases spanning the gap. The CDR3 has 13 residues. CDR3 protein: CASSLDSFNEQFF. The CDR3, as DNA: TGCGCCAGCAGCCTGGACAGTTTCAATGAGCAGTTCTTC.

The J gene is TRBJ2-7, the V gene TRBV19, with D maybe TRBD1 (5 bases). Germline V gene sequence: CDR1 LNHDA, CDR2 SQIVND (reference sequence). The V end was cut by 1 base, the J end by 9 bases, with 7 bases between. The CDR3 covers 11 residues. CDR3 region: CASSIGGRQYF. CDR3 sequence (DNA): TGTGCCAGTAGTATAGGGGGCCGGCAGTACTTC.

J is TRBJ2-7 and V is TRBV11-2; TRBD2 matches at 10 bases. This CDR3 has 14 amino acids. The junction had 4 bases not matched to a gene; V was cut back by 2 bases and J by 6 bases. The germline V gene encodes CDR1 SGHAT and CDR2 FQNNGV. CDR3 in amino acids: CASSLLAGAREQYF. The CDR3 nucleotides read TGTGCCAGCAGCTTACTAGCGGGAGCTCGCGAGCAGTACTTC.

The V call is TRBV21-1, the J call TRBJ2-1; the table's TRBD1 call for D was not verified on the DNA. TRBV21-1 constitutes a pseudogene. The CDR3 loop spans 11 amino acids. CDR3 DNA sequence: TGTGCCACTCTGAAGGGGGTTTTCGAGTTCTTC. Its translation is CATLKGVFEFF.

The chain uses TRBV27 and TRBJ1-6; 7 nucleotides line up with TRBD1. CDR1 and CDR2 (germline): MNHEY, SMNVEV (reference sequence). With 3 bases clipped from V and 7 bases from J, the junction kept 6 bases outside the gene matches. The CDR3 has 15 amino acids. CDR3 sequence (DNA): TGTGCCAGCAGTTTTACGGACAGGCAAAATTCACCCCTCCACTTT. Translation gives CASSFTDRQNSPLHF.

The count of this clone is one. The CDR3 nucleotides read TGTGCCAGCAGCTCGAGGACAGGTAGCACAGATACGCAGTATTTT. It codes for CASSSRTGSTDTQYF. The genes are TRBV7-6 and TRBJ2-3, with 7 nucleotides matching TRBD1. Germline assignment: CDR1 SGHVS and CDR2 FNYEAQ. The CDR3 extends over 15 amino acids. V lost 4 bases to trimming and J lost 0 bases; unmatched junction nucleotides: 4.

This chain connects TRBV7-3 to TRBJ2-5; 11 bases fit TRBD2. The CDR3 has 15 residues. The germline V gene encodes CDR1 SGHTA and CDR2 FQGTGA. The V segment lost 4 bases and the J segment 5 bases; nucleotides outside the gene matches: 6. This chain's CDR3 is CASSSLAGGGETQYF. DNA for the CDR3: TGTGCCAGCAGCTCTCTAGCGGGGGGAGGGGAGACCCAGTACTTC.

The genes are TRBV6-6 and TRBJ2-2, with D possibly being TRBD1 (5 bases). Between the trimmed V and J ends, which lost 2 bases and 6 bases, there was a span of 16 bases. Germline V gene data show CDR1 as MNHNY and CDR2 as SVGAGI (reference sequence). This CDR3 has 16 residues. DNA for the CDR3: TGTGCCAGCAGTTACCAGTCAGGGTCTGGCGCCGGGGAGCTGTTTTTT. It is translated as CASSYQSGSGAGELFF.

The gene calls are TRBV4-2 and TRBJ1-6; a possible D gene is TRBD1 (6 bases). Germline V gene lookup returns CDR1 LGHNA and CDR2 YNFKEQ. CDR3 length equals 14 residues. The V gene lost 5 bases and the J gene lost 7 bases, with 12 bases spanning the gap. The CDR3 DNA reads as TGTGCCAGCAGCAATACAGGGCGAAATTCACCCCTCCACTTT. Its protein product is CASSNTGRNSPLHF.

CDR3 in amino acids: CASSQDFAGGWKQYF. CDR3 DNA: TGCGCCAGCAGCCAAGATTTCGCAGGGGGCTGGAAGCAGTACTTC. The chain couples TRBV4-1 to TRBJ2-7, with 8 bases matching TRBD1. The germline V gene encodes CDR1 MGHRA and CDR2 YSYEKL. The CDR3 is 15 residues long. The V segment lost 0 bases and the J segment 8 bases; nucleotides outside the gene matches: 9.

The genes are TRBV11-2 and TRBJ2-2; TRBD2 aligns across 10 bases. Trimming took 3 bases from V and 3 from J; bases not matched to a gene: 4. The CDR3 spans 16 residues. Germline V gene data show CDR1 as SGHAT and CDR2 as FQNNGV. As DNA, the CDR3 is TGTGCCAGCAGCTTTAGCGGGGGGTCACACACCGGGGAGCTGTTTTTT. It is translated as CASSFSGGSHTGELFF.

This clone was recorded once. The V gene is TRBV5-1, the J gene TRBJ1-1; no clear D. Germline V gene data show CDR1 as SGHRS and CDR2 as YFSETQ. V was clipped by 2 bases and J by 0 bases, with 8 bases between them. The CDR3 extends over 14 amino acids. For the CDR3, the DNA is TGCGCCAGCAGCTTACTGAGCATGAACACTGAAGCTTTCTTT. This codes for CASSLLSMNTEAFF.

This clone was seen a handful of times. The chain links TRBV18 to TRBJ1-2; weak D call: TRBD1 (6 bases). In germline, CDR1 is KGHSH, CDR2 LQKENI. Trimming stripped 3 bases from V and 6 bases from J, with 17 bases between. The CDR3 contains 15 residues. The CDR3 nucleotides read TGTGCCAGCTCACCGCAGGGGATCGACGGGGATGGCTACACCTTC. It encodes CASSPQGIDGDGYTF.

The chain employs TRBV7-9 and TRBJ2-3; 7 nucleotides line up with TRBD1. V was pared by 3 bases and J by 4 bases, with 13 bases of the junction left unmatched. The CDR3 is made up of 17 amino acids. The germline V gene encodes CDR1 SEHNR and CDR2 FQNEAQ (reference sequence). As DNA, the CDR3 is TGTGCCAGCAGCTTGGAAGACAGGGTCTTTGGGGCAGATACGCAGTATTTT. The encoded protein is CASSLEDRVFGADTQYF.

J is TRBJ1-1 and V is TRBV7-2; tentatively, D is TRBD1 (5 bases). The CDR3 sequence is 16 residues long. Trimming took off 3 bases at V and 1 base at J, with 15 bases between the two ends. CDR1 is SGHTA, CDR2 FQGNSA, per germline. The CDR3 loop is CASSLRGGQGNTEAFF. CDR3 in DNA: TGTGCCAGCAGCTTGCGGGGAGGGCAGGGGAACACTGAAGCTTTCTTT. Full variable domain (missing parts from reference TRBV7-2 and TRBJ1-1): GAGVSQSPSNKVTEKGKDVELRCDPISGHTALYWYRQSLGQGLEFLIYFQGNSAPDKSGLPSDRFSAERTGGSVSTLTIQRTQQEDSAVYLCASSLRGGQGNTEAFFGQGTRLTVV.

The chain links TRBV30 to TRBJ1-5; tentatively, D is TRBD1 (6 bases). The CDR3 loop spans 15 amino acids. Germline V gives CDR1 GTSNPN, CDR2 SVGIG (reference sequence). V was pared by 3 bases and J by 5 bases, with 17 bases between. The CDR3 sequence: CAWRDRGFVDQPQHF. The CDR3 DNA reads TGTGCCTGGAGGGACAGAGGGTTCGTCGATCAGCCCCAGCATTTT. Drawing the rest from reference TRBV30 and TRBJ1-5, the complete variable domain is SQTIHQWPATLVQPVGSPLSLECTVEGTSNPNLYWYRQAAGRGLQLLFYSVGIGQISSEVPQNLSASRPQDRQFILSSKKLLLSDSGFYLCAWRDRGFVDQPQHFGDGTRLSIL.

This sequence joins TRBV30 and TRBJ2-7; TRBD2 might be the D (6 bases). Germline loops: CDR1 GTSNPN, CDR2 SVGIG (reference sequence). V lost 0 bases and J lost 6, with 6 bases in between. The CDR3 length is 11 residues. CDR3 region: CAWSVEGEQYF. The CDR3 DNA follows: TGTGCCTGGAGTGTGGAGGGCGAGCAGTACTTC.

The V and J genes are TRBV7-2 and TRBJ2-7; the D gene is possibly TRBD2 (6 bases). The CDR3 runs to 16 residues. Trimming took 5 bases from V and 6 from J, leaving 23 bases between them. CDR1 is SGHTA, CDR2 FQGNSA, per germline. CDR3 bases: TGTGCCAGCAGCACGGAGCTTTACGGGGGAAAATCCGAGCAGTACTTC. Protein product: CASSTELYGGKSEQYF.

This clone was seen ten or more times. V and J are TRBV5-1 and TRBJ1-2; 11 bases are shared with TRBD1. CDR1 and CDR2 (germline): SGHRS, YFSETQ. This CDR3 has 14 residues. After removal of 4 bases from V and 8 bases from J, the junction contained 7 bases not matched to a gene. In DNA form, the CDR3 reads TGCGCCAGCAGCCGGGACAGGGGGACCTGGGGCTACACCTTC. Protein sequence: CASSRDRGTWGYTF.